This TCR beta chain is drawn from a study of regulatory T cells in long-lasting Graves disease. With 9 bases removed from V and 9 bases from J, the gap between germline ends came to 11 bases. The germline V gene encodes CDR1 KGHDR and CDR2 SFDVKD. The CDR3 runs 11 residues. This clonotype was recorded at least ten times. In building TCR beta libraries, iRepertoire HTBI primers were used together with Arm-PCR of CDR3 regions. MiXCR, run by TCRdb on the multiplex PCR reads, gives a single entry per CDR3 protein. The profile shows 530,000 or so distinct CDR3 sequences, approximately 12% of them singletons. As to time point: newly diagnosed GD, antithyroid drugs for less than 3 months. The authors made the TCR library using RNA they extracted from PBMCs. The same specimen was also included in a second study, on T cells in Graves' hyperthyroidism and ophthalmopathy.

The sequence was collected from a man aged 30-40 years with Graves disease. The sequencing here drew on peripheral blood mononuclear cells (PBMCs), taken at new diagnosis, from a patient treated with antithyroid drugs. The chain links TRBV24-1 to TRBJ2-1, with a tentative D call TRBD2 (6 bases). The CDR3 is CATELAFEQFF. The DNA of the CDR3 is TGTGCCACCGAGCTAGCGTTTGAGCAGTTCTTC.